This is a list of T cell receptor beta chains from one sample in a study of shared clonotypes between healthy human individuals. TCRdb's table, derived via immunoSEQ multiplex PCR, lists solely in-frame clones and lacks some. The sample has approximately 340,000 clones, around two thirds seen once. The material sequenced was memory CD4+ T cells sorted from blood. These receptors were obtained from a man aged 25-40 years in good health. Both conserved end residues are part of each CDR3. Size is stated for part of the rows, as once, few or many counts, or as a class when the clone is expanded.

CDR3aa: CASSVVELGSQYF
abundance: NA
len: 13
j_gene: TRBJ2-3
v_gene: TRBV9

CDR3aa: CAISDLARVEELFF
abundance: few
len: 14
j_gene: TRBJ2-2
v_gene: TRBV10-3

CDR3aa: CASSVEAFGASTDTQYF
abundance: NA
len: 17
j_gene: TRBJ2-3
v_gene: TRBV9

CDR3aa: CASSPANPGANVLTF
abundance: once
len: 15
j_gene: TRBJ2-6
v_gene: TRBV7-6

CDR3aa: CASSSNRAETQYF
abundance: NA
len: 13
j_gene: TRBJ2-5
v_gene: TRBV5-4

CDR3aa: CASSLQEGETQYF
abundance: NA
len: 13
j_gene: TRBJ2-5
v_gene: TRBV18

CDR3aa: CASSYDPGLQTYEQYF
abundance: NA
len: 16
j_gene: TRBJ2-7
v_gene: TRBV6-5

CDR3aa: CASSSQTGPNEKLFF
abundance: few
len: 15
j_gene: TRBJ1-4
v_gene: TRBV7-2

CDR3aa: CASSSQGVLDGYTF
abundance: few
len: 14
j_gene: TRBJ1-2
v_gene: TRBV7-2

CDR3aa: CASSPGDRVRYGYTF
abundance: NA
len: 15
j_gene: TRBJ1-2
v_gene: TRBV18

CDR3aa: CASSRIPTGTDEQYF
abundance: few
len: 15
j_gene: TRBJ2-7
v_gene: TRBV6-5

CDR3aa: CASSLVGTSGAKTQYF
abundance: few
len: 16
j_gene: TRBJ2-5
v_gene: TRBV7-9

CDR3aa: CASSPSRSGLDEQYF
abundance: NA
len: 15
j_gene: TRBJ2-7
v_gene: TRBV18

CDR3aa: CASSPGQGQTDTQYF
abundance: few
len: 15
j_gene: TRBJ2-3
v_gene: TRBV5-1

CDR3aa: CASSLAGTWRGNTIYF
abundance: NA
len: 16
j_gene: TRBJ1-3
v_gene: TRBV5-6

CDR3aa: CASSGNTEAFF
abundance: NA
len: 11
j_gene: TRBJ1-1
v_gene: TRBV28

CDR3aa: CASSLGSSGAGFF
abundance: NA
len: 13
j_gene: TRBJ2-1
v_gene: TRBV5-1

CDR3aa: CASSKDRMNQPQHF
abundance: NA
len: 14
j_gene: TRBJ1-5
v_gene: TRBV19

CDR3aa: CASSRQGKETQYF
abundance: many
len: 13
j_gene: TRBJ2-5
v_gene: TRBV7-9

CDR3aa: CASSFSRNSYEQYF
abundance: NA
len: 14
j_gene: TRBJ2-7
v_gene: TRBV27

CDR3aa: CASSLDGNTIYF
abundance: few
len: 12
j_gene: TRBJ1-3
v_gene: TRBV5-1

CDR3aa: CASSYGLAGYNEQFF
abundance: NA
len: 15
j_gene: TRBJ2-1
v_gene: TRBV5-1

CDR3aa: CAWRRGRSYEQYF
abundance: NA
len: 13
j_gene: TRBJ2-7
v_gene: TRBV30

CDR3aa: CASSEELGGQPQHF
abundance: NA
len: 14
j_gene: TRBJ1-5
v_gene: TRBV6-4

CDR3aa: CASSLARGRETQYF
abundance: NA
len: 14
j_gene: TRBJ2-5
v_gene: TRBV7-9

CDR3aa: CASSLGAGGPFDTQYF
abundance: few
len: 16
j_gene: TRBJ2-3
v_gene: TRBV7-6

CDR3aa: CASSLLGLAGVQYF
abundance: NA
len: 14
j_gene: TRBJ2-7
v_gene: TRBV14

CDR3aa: CAWSVRASTEAFF
abundance: NA
len: 13
j_gene: TRBJ1-1
v_gene: TRBV30